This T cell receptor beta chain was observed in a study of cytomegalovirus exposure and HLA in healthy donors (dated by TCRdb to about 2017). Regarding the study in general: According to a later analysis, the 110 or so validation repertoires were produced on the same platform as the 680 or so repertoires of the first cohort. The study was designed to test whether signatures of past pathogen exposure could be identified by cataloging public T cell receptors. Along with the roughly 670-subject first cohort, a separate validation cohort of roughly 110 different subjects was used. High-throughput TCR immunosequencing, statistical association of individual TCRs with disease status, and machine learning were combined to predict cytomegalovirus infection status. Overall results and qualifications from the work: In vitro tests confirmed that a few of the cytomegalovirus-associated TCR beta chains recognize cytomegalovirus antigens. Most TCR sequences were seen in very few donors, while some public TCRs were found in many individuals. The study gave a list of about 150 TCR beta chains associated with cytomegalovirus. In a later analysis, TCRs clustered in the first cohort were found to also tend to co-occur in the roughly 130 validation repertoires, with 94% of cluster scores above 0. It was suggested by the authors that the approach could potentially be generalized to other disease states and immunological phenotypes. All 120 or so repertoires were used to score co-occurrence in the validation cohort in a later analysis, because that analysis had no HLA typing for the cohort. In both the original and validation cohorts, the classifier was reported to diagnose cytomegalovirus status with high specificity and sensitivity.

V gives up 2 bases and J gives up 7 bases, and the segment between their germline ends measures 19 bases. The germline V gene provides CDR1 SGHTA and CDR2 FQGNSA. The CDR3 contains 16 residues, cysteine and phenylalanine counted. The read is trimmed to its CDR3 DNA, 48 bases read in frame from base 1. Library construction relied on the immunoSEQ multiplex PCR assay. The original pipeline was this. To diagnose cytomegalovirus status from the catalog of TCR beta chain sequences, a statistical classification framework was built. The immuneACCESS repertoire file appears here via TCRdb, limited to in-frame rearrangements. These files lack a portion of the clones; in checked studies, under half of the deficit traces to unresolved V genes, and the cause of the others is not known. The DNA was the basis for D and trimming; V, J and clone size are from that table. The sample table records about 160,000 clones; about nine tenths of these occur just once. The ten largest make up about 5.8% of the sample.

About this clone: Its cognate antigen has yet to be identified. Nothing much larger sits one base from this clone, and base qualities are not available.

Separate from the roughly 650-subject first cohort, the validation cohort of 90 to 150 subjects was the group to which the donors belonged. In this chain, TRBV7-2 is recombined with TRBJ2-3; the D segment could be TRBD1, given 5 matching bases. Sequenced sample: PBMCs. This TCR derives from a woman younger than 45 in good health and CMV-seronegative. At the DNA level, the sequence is TGTGCCAGCAGCTTAAGGGGCCCTACGGTTGCCTATACGCAGTATTTT. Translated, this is CASSLRGPTVAYTQYF.